This T cell receptor (beta chain) derives from a study of siplizumab effects on memory and regulatory T cells (dated by TCRdb to the late 2010s). Turning to the overall study: The effect of the anti-CD2 antibody siplizumab on alloreactive T-cell subsets was examined in allogeneic mixed lymphocyte reactions constructed from human PBMCs. The paper's findings and limits, for the study overall: Whether proliferating Tregs from siplizumab cultures actually had suppressive function was not functionally confirmed. A naive or memory phenotype could not be assigned to roughly 80-97% of proliferating CD4+ or CD8+ clones. Because sequences at frequencies below about 10^-5 were poorly captured, only a minor fraction of alloreactive clones could be mapped back to unstimulated subsets. Unstimulated naive T cells appeared to be more diverse than memory T cells, and naive cells seemed to make a substantial contribution to the alloresponse. Of the alloreactive CD4+ clones that could be mapped, the Treg-derived share averaged about 67% with siplizumab compared with about 25% in control reactions. The cumulative frequency of alloreactive sequences traceable to unstimulated CD4+ memory T cells was significantly reduced by siplizumab.

The method was the immunoSEQ multiplex PCR assay. The deep sequencing platform assayed around 95,000 TCR templates per sample. Genomic DNA extracted from sorted T cells was used for TCRbeta CDR3 sequencing. On the study's bioinformatics: Clonal analysis of TCRbeta CDR3 data was done in the R programming language. Alloreactive CD4+ and CD8+ clones were defined by comparing unstimulated samples with post-reaction CFSE-low samples. Alloreactive CD4+ clones were assigned to regulatory or non-regulatory origin by matching sequences to sorted unstimulated Treg and non-Treg repertoires. The source is immuneACCESS, and TCRdb retained only in-frame sequences with V and J called. Part of the clones is not carried over; for the studies checked, unresolved V genes explain less than half of this, and the remainder is unexplained. Clonal size and the V and J genes are those of that table, whereas D and trimming came from the DNA. Here the sample has about 120,000 clones; 94% occur a single time. The ten largest clones add up to under 2% of the sample.

Sorted unstimulated T cells and proliferating T cells recovered from mixed lymphocyte reactions underwent TCRbeta CDR3 sequencing. Fresh whole blood from approximately ten HLA-typed healthy donors was used to isolate PBMCs. To map where alloreactive clones came from, CD4+ non-regulatory T cells in the unstimulated state were FACS-sorted. About this clone itself: Its antigen remains unidentified. Because the CDR3's place on the DNA is in doubt, the DNA is left out and the CDR3 is given as listed by TCRdb.

Taken from the germline V gene, the CDR1 and CDR2 loops are MNHEY and SVGAGI. The CDR3 measures 15 amino acids from cysteine to phenylalanine. This sequence uses TRBV6-5 and TRBJ2-5; TRBD2 was called by the table and not checked on the DNA. The sample taken for sequencing was non-Treg CD4+ T cells sorted from blood. What the cell subset or site label conveys for this sample: FACS-sorted unstimulated CD4+ non-regulatory T cells. The TCR sequence derives from a human donor in good health. The CDR3 is CASSSSGASQETQYF.